This T cell receptor (beta chain) originates from a study of blood T cell repertoires in COVID-19. The wider study: Some COVID-19 samples were acute and others convalescent; all came from the United States, Italy and Spain. PBMCs, B-cell-depleted T cells, or T cells provided the cDNA or gDNA that made up the material.

The V gene's germline CDR1 is LGHDT and CDR2 YNNKEL (reference sequence). CDR3 length equals 13 residues. V shed 5 bases and J shed 9 bases, with 14 bases lying between them. In the study's own analysis: How many nucleated cells were present was estimated from reference gene primer amplification. The table came from immunoSEQ multiplex PCR; TCRdb's copy has only in-frame clones and leaves some out. That table gives V, J and clone size, and the DNA gave D and trimming. The repertoire holds 130,000 to 150,000 clones, about four fifths seen once, with 3% in the top ten. The J gene is TRBJ2-1, the V gene TRBV3-1 (or the pseudogene TRBV3-2); D is possibly TRBD1 (6 bases). The source material was peripheral blood. This TCR derives from a woman older than 75 with acute or convalescent COVID-19. This CDR3 reads CASSNDRMGEQFF. As DNA, the CDR3 is TGTGCCAGCAGCAACGACAGGATGGGTGAGCAGTTCTTC.